The next 29 T cell receptor beta chains were all read from a single sample in a study of shared clonotypes between healthy human individuals. Generated by immunoSEQ multiplex PCR, the TCRdb table keeps only in-frame clones and is missing some. There are 950,000 to 1,200,000 clones in the sample; approximately 77% occur only once, and approximately 0.95% lies in the top ten. The specimen was memory CD4+ T cells from PBMCs. The subset is: CD45RA-negative fraction. These receptors all stem from a man younger than 30 in good health. Some clones in this sample may be carry-over from other donors' samples.

This chain uses TRBV6-1 with TRBJ2-1; the match to TRBD1 covers 9 bases. The germline CDR1 and CDR2 sequences are MNHNS and SASEGT. The CDR3 extends over 14 amino acids. V dropped 7 bases and J dropped 2; count of bases not matched to a gene: 3. CDR3 sequence: CASTRQGAYNEQFF. The CDR3, as DNA: TGTGCCAGCACTAGACAGGGGGCCTACAATGAGCAGTTCTTC.

The J gene is TRBJ2-1, the V gene TRBV7-3; 10 nucleotides line up with TRBD2. V shed 4 bases, J shed 9 bases, and the junction held 3 bases outside the gene matches. The CDR3 is made up of 13 amino acids. Germline CDR1 reads SGHTA; CDR2 reads FQGTGA. CDR3 residues: CASSSWTSGEQFF. CDR3 sequence (DNA): TGTGCCAGCAGCTCCTGGACTAGCGGTGAGCAGTTCTTC. Looking up the rest from reference TRBV7-3 and TRBJ2-1 gives the full variable domain: GAGVSQTPSNKVTEKGKYVELRCDPISGHTALYWYRQSLGQGPEFLIYFQGTGAADDSGLPNDRFFAVRPEGSVSTLKIQRTERGDSAVYLCASSSWTSGEQFFGPGTRLTVL.

This chain uses TRBV4-1 with TRBJ2-2, with TRBD2 identical over 8 bases. With V trimmed by 0 bases and J by 7 bases, 7 bases remained unmatched. CDR1 MGHRA and CDR2 YSYEKL come from the germline V gene. This CDR3 has 16 residues. The DNA of the CDR3 is TGCGCCAGCAGCCAAGAAGCGAGCGGGAGTTTCGGGGAGCTGTTTTTT. This sequence encodes CASSQEASGSFGELFF.

Regarding this clone: Other DNA sequences in this specimen translate into the identical CDR3. The genes are TRBV7-2 and TRBJ1-2; D unclear. The V and J ends lost 3 bases and 5 bases respectively, with 10 bases between them. There are 13 residues in the CDR3. The germline V gene has CDR1 SGHTA and CDR2 FQGNSA. This CDR3 reads CASSLGGIYGYTF. In nucleotides, the CDR3 is TGTGCCAGCAGCTTGGGAGGGATTTATGGCTACACCTTC.

This clone has a handful of counts. The same CDR3 arises from other DNA sequences in this sample as well. The V gene is TRBV7-9, the J gene TRBJ2-7, with 8 bases fitting TRBD1. Unmatched junction bases numbered 7, after V lost 5 bases and J lost 1 base. Germline V lookup: CDR1 SEHNR, CDR2 FQNEAQ (reference sequence). The CDR3 covers 15 residues. The DNA of the CDR3 is TGTGCCAGCAGCCCCCGGACAGGGAGTTCCTACGAGCAGTACTTC. Protein: CASSPRTGSSYEQYF.

The chain links TRBV4-1 to TRBJ2-7; D uncertain. The CDR3 runs to 10 residues. Per the germline V gene, CDR1 is MGHRA and CDR2 is YSYEKL. V dropped 10 bases and J dropped 2 bases, with 6 bases sitting between them. The CDR3 region is CANPPYEQYF. The CDR3 coding sequence is TGCGCCAACCCTCCCTACGAGCAGTACTTC.

This clone was observed many times. Other DNA sequences in this sample translate to the same CDR3. The rearrangement links TRBV30 to TRBJ2-5; 10 bases agree with TRBD2. Looked up from germline, CDR1 is GTSNPN and CDR2 is SVGIG (reference sequence). The CDR3 loop spans 13 amino acids. The V gene end was trimmed by 2 bases and the J gene end by 4 bases; junction bases not matched to a gene: 1. The CDR3 bases are TGTGCCTGGAGTCGACTAGCGGGAGAGACCCAGTACTTC. Residues: CAWSRLAGETQYF.

The rearrangement links TRBV6-5 to TRBJ1-2, with TRBD1 identical over 11 bases. V lost 5 bases to trimming and J lost 7 bases; unmatched junction nucleotides: 9. CDR3 length: 15 amino acids. CDR1 and CDR2 from the germline V gene are MNHEY and SVGAGI. The CDR3 DNA reads as TGTGCCAGCAGTACCCGGACAGGGGGCACGAGTGGCTACACCTTC. It specifies CASSTRTGGTSGYTF.

The chain has TRBV7-3 and TRBJ1-1, with D possibly matching TRBD1 (5 bases). V lost 4 bases and J lost 5, with 11 bases in between. The CDR3 runs to 13 residues. Germline V gene lookup returns CDR1 SGHTA and CDR2 FQGTGA. CDR3 in DNA: TGTGCCAGCAGCTCTCAGGGACGGACTGAAGCTTTCTTT. This codes for CASSSQGRTEAFF.

The chain uses TRBV28 and TRBJ2-6; D may match TRBD1 or TRBD2 (5 bases each). Trimming cost V 4 bases and J 4 bases, with 11 bases left between them. Germline lookup yields CDR1 MDHEN and CDR2 SYDVKM. The CDR3 runs 15 residues. The CDR3 is CASSSLGVGANVLTF. CDR3 DNA sequence: TGTGCCAGCAGTTCGCTGGGGGTAGGGGCCAACGTCCTGACTTTC.

As concerns this clone: A much larger clone sits a single nucleotide away, making a read error possible. The V call is TRBV29-1, the J call TRBJ2-5; D is ambiguous. The end of the DNA aligns better with TRBJ2-7, so the J call may be wrong. Germline CDR1 SQVTM, CDR2 ANQGSEA. The CDR3 extends over 14 amino acids. Here the CDR3 reads CSVGHGNMYYEQYF. CDR3 bases: TGCAGCGTTGGACATGGAAATATGTACTACGAGCAGTACTTC.

Note on this clone: A single base separates this from a much larger clone, so it may be a read error. The sample carries other DNA sequences with the same CDR3. The gene calls are TRBV19 and TRBJ2-5; no firm D call. There are 11 residues in the CDR3. Germline V gene lookup returns CDR1 LNHDA and CDR2 SQIVND (reference sequence). The germline V and J ends were trimmed by 3 bases and 3 bases, with 2 bases remaining between them. CDR3 sequence (DNA): TGTGCCAGTAGTATTGAAGAGACCCAGTACTTC. Its protein is CASSIEETQYF.

The gene calls are TRBV10-2 and TRBJ2-5; TRBD2 agrees at 12 bases. Per germline, CDR1 WSHSY and CDR2 SAAADI. This CDR3 has 13 residues. V was clipped by 7 bases and J by 7 bases; unmatched bases: 4. CDR3 bases: TGCGCCAGCACTTTGACTAGCGGGGGGACCCAGTACTTC. Translated, it gives CASTLTSGGTQYF.

CDR3 coding DNA: TGTGCCAGCAGTCCTGGCAGGGGTGGCACCGGGGAGCTGTTTTTT. As protein: CASSPGRGGTGELFF. The chain recombines TRBV28 with TRBJ2-2; a possible D gene is TRBD1 (6 bases). V was shortened by 5 bases and J by 4 bases, with 14 bases between the two germline ends. This CDR3 region has 15 residues. The germline V gene has CDR1 MDHEN and CDR2 SYDVKM.

This clone has just one count. The gene calls are TRBV27 and TRBJ2-7; D possibly corresponds to TRBD2 (5 bases). Trimming left V 2 bases short and J 1 base short, with 12 bases between. CDR3 length: 15 amino acids. CDR1 is MNHEY, CDR2 SMNVEV, per germline (reference sequence). This CDR3 is CASSLPSSHSYEQYF. The CDR3 DNA is TGTGCCAGCAGTTTACCGTCTAGCCATTCCTACGAGCAGTACTTC.

This clone has just one count. The chain employs TRBV19 and TRBJ1-3; the D gene is possibly TRBD1 (6 bases). The germline V gene has CDR1 LNHDA and CDR2 SQIVND (reference sequence). V dropped 9 bases and J dropped 0 bases, with 18 bases sitting between them. The CDR3 length is 16 residues. The CDR3 DNA reads TGTGCCAGCTTCTCCGGGACAAGGTACTCTGGAAACACCATATATTTT. Its translation: CASFSGTRYSGNTIYF.

The chain joins TRBV11-3 to TRBJ2-7; D remains unclear. V was clipped by 6 bases and J by 4 bases, with 10 bases between them. This CDR3 contains 12 residues. Germline V gives CDR1 SGHNT, CDR2 YENEEA. CDR3 DNA sequence: TGTGCCAGCAGTAACACCGGGTACGAGCAGTACTTC. Its translation: CASSNTGYEQYF. Filled out from reference TRBV11-3 and TRBJ2-7, the complete variable domain reads EAGVVQSPRYKIIEKKQPVAFWCNPISGHNTLYWYLQNLGQGPELLIRYENEEAVDDSQLPKDRFSAERLKGVDSTLKIQPAELGDSAVYLCASSNTGYEQYFGPGTRLTVT.

In its sample, this clone was seen once. Other DNA sequences in this sample translate to the same CDR3. The genes are TRBV19 and TRBJ2-1, with 8 bases identical to TRBD2. The germline V gene encodes CDR1 LNHDA and CDR2 SQIVND (reference sequence). This CDR3 region has 17 residues. J gave up 4 bases and V 3 bases, and 11 bases lay outside the gene matches. CDR3 nucleotides: TGTGCCAGTAGTATCCTTCTAGCGGGCGAGGGGTACAATGAGCAGTTCTTC. Translating gives CASSILLAGEGYNEQFF.

The rearrangement uses TRBV6-6 and TRBJ2-2; D call uncertain. The germline gives CDR1 MNHNY, CDR2 SVGAGI (reference sequence). The CDR3 loop spans 12 amino acids. V was pared by 6 bases and J by 8 bases, with 10 bases between. The CDR3 DNA follows: TGTGCCAGCAGCCGCCTGGTGGGGGAGCTGTTTTTT. Protein sequence: CASSRLVGELFF.

CDR3 in amino acids: CASSGQGGTNTGELFF. CDR3 DNA sequence: TGTGCCAGCAGTGGACAGGGAGGGACGAACACCGGGGAGCTGTTTTTT. The rearrangement joins TRBV6-1 to TRBJ2-2, with D possibly called TRBD1 or TRBD2 (7 bases each). CDR3 length: 16 residues. Trimming took off 4 bases at V and 0 bases at J, with 12 bases between the two ends. CDR1 is MNHNS and CDR2 is SASEGT in the germline V gene.

The sample holds a few counts of this clone. The rearrangement uses TRBV5-6 and TRBJ2-5; 8 nucleotides line up with TRBD1. V dropped 4 bases and J dropped 2; count of bases not matched to a gene: 7. CDR3 length: 15 amino acids. Germline values: CDR1 SGHDT, CDR2 YYEEEE. The CDR3 DNA sequence: TGTGCCAGCAGCCCCCCAGGGGGCTTGCAAGAGACCCAGTACTTC. This translates into CASSPPGGLQETQYF.

This clone was detected a few times. The CDR3 coding sequence is TGTGCCGGAAGTAGGACTAGCGGGATAGCCCAGTACTTC. It specifies CAGSRTSGIAQYF. This rearrangement joins TRBV30 to TRBJ2-5; 12 bases fit TRBD2. CDR1 GTSNPN and CDR2 SVGIG come from the germline V gene (reference sequence). V gave up 8 bases and J gave up 9 bases; unmatched junction bases: 10. This CDR3 comprises 13 residues.

The gene calls are TRBV29-1 and TRBJ2-1; 9 positions match TRBD2. Germline lookup yields CDR1 SQVTM and CDR2 ANQGSEA. The CDR3 totals 14 residues. V was pared by 3 bases and J by 9 bases, with 9 bases of the junction left unmatched. The chain's CDR3 is CSVDVAGVRVEQFF. The CDR3 nucleotides are TGCAGCGTTGACGTAGCGGGAGTAAGGGTTGAGCAGTTCTTC.

V and J are TRBV30 and TRBJ1-1; D gene ambiguous. V was trimmed by 3 bases and J by 1 base, leaving 12 bases between them. The CDR3 length is 14 residues. The germline V gene has CDR1 GTSNPN and CDR2 SVGIG (reference sequence). CDR3 sequence reads: CAWSADSGNTEAFF. In DNA, the CDR3 is TGTGCCTGGAGCGCCGACTCGGGGAACACTGAAGCTTTCTTT.

The chain recombines TRBV21-1 with TRBJ2-5; TRBD2 was called by the table and not checked on the DNA. TRBV21-1 is annotated as a pseudogene. The CDR3 extends over 14 amino acids. CDR3 DNA sequence: TGTGCCAGCAGCAACATAGCGGTCGAGGAGACCCAGTACTTC. It yields the protein CASSNIAVEETQYF.

This chain joins TRBV7-2 and TRBJ2-3, with D tentatively TRBD2 (7 bases). CDR1 is SGHTA and CDR2 is FQGNSA in the germline V gene. V lost 5 bases and J lost 8, with 23 bases in between. This CDR3 has 16 residues. DNA of the CDR3: TGTGCCAGCAGCCAGGATGCCTGGGGGCCGGGGGGTACGCAGTATTTT. It specifies CASSQDAWGPGGTQYF.

The chain links TRBV6-5 to TRBJ2-1; D is possibly TRBD2 (6 bases). CDR3 length: 13 residues. V shed 5 bases and J shed 9 bases, with 14 bases lying between them. From germline, CDR1 is MNHEY and CDR2 SVGAGI. The CDR3 loop reads CASSNPLASEQFF. CDR3 DNA sequence: TGTGCCAGCAGTAACCCCCTAGCGTCTGAGCAGTTCTTC.

J is TRBJ2-7 and V is TRBV7-9; 12 bases fit TRBD1. The length of the CDR3 is 16 residues. The V gene end was trimmed by 6 bases and the J gene end by 7 bases; junction bases not matched to a gene: 13. Germline assignment: CDR1 SEHNR and CDR2 FQNEAQ (reference sequence). The CDR3 sequence is CASSSYEGQGALEQYF. As DNA, the CDR3 is TGTGCCAGCAGTTCTTATGAGGGACAGGGGGCGTTGGAGCAGTACTTC.

The chain recombines TRBV25-1 with TRBJ1-2; perhaps TRBD1 as D (6 bases). This CDR3 has 15 amino acids. Germline V CDR1 and CDR2: MGHDK, SYGVNS. Between the trimmed V and J ends, which lost 2 bases and 1 base, there was a span of 11 bases. DNA of the CDR3: TGTGCCAGCAGTGAACCGGGGGCCTTTAACTATGGCTACACCTTC. Translating it yields CASSEPGAFNYGYTF.